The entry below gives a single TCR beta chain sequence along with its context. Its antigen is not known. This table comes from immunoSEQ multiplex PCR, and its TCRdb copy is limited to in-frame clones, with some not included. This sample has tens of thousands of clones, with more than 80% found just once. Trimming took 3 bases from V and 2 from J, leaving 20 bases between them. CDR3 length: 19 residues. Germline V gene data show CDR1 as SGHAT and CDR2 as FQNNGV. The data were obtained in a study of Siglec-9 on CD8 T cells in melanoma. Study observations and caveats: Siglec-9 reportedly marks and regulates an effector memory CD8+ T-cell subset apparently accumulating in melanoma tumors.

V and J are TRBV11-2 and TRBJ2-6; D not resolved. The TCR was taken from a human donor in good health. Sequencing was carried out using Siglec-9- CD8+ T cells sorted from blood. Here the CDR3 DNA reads TGTGCCAGCAGCTTGAACCCCTTTCTGGGTCCCACTGGGGCCAACGTCCTGACTTTC. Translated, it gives CASSLNPFLGPTGANVLTF.